This T cell receptor beta chain was retrieved from a study of T cell repertoires in cytomegalovirus infection. Turning to the study itself: Indications came from public TCR beta signatures; they pointed to CMV infection and to a matching HLA type.

General observations from the study: Carriers of CMV and the relevant HLA type were discriminated by public TCR beta frequency. HLA-C-restricted CMV clonotypes gave the most frequent clonotype in two of eight donors.

Germline lookup yields CDR1 MNHEY and CDR2 SVGAGI. This CDR3 is 15 amino acids long. Trimming shortened V by 2 bases and J by 4 bases, and 12 bases separated the two germline ends. In this sample, this clonotype turned up many times. The antigen is unknown. TCRdb reprocessed the reads with MiXCR, giving one entry per CDR3 protein. The sample includes around 450,000 distinct CDR3 sequences, 11% of them seen just once. Source material: PBMCs. The clonotype comes from a human donor in good health (CMV status not recorded). Some clones in this sample may be carry-over from other donors' samples. This chain uses TRBV6-5 with TRBJ1-3; D not resolved. The CDR3 reads CASSYSIPRGNTIYF. As DNA, the CDR3 is TGTGCCAGCAGTTACAGCATTCCTAGAGGAAACACCATATATTTT.